Listed below are T cell receptor beta chains from one sample, sequenced in a study of beta chain features in type 1 diabetes. Using immunoSEQ multiplex PCR, the repertoire was profiled, and TCRdb retains in-frame clones only, with some absent. The table has 250,000 to 350,000 clones, roughly an eighth seen once. Sequences were obtained from naive CD4+ T cells from blood. The receptors here all came from a man in his thirties or forties with type 1 diabetes. The conserved cysteine and the conserved F or W are not part of the CDR3 here. D genes are given only for firm matches. Clone size is stated in some rows and not others, as once, few, many or a class when expanded.

V	J	D	size	CDR3
TRBV2	TRBJ2-7	TRBD1	few	ASSEGDRNNEQY
TRBV28	TRBJ1-1	NA	few	ASSWAGDTEAF
TRBV9	TRBJ1-1	TRBD1	few	ASSARLTGENTEAF
TRBV10-3	TRBJ1-3	TRBD1	NA	ATRTGGSGNTIY
TRBV6-6	TRBJ1-2	NA	few	ASSYTTGYYGYT
TRBV14	TRBJ1-5	TRBD1	NA	ASTGPHPGQGNQPQH
TRBV11-1	TRBJ2-7	TRBD1	NA	ASSKTTGVYEQY
TRBV10-3	TRBJ2-1	TRBD2	NA	AISEPSVLAENNEQF
TRBV6-5	TRBJ2-2	NA	NA	ASKTGHTGELF
TRBV9	TRBJ2-6	TRBD1	NA	ASSPRQGSSGANVLT
TRBV15	TRBJ1-1	NA	NA	ATSSPGRGATEAF
TRBV4-3	TRBJ2-6	NA	NA	ASSHSRSTSSGANVLT
TRBV18	TRBJ2-1	NA	few	ASSPPLYNEQF
TRBV5-1	TRBJ2-3	TRBD2	NA	ASSFLAGGTDTQY
TRBV6-5	TRBJ2-7	NA	few	ASRGRGIQSYEQY
TRBV6-6	TRBJ1-2	TRBD1	NA	ASRTGEDGYT
TRBV7-2	TRBJ2-4	NA	NA	ASSPRGSGAAKNIQY
TRBV30	TRBJ1-2	NA	NA	ALRGRGDGYT
TRBV7-9	TRBJ1-1	NA	few	AVPTLHQGGGRNTEAF
TRBV7-2	TRBJ2-2	TRBD2	NA	ASSHGTSAAGELF
TRBV7-2	TRBJ2-5	TRBD2	NA	ASSPGTRGIVGTQY
TRBV4-2	TRBJ2-1	NA	few	ASSPGKTSSYNEQF
TRBV19	TRBJ1-1	NA	few	ASSIDPGESDTEAF
TRBV29-1	TRBJ2-7	TRBD1	NA	SVGSQGPYEQY
TRBV18	TRBJ2-3	NA	NA	ASSPSADTQY
TRBV28	TRBJ2-4	NA	NA	ASSPGRNIQY
TRBV4-2	TRBJ2-1	NA	few	ASSQSQAPYNEQF
TRBV20-1	TRBJ2-7	NA	few	SAPAGEQY
TRBV14	TRBJ2-1	NA	NA	ASSPRYNEQF
TRBV7-2	TRBJ2-4	TRBD1	few	ASSPQGQYTTKNIQY
TRBV29-1	TRBJ1-2	TRBD1	few	SVRTGASGYGYT
TRBV18	TRBJ2-7	NA	few	ASSPYDSSYEQY
TRBV7-2	TRBJ2-7	TRBD2	few	ASSLGGSSGSPHEQY
TRBV7-3	TRBJ2-3	NA	NA	ASRSNWEQDTQY
TRBV11-2	TRBJ2-7	NA	few	ASSARGNYEQY
TRBV15	TRBJ1-2	NA	NA	ATSRGGDYGYT
TRBV27	TRBJ2-7	TRBD2	NA	ASSLASGRYEQY
TRBV7-2	TRBJ2-7	NA	NA	ASSLIAGYEQY
TRBV7-3	TRBJ2-7	NA	NA	ASSLRVSTEPYEQY
TRBV6-5	TRBJ1-2	TRBD1	NA	ASSKTRQGNGYT
TRBV30	TRBJ1-1	NA	NA	AWSVTGIGTEAF
TRBV5-1	TRBJ2-1	TRBD2	few	ASSRISGSYNEQF
TRBV4-1	TRBJ2-5	NA	few	ASSQDLHSQETQY
TRBV5-1	TRBJ2-1	TRBD1	NA	ASSLGDRGNEQF
TRBV7-3	TRBJ1-1	TRBD1	few	ASSKGGQGNTEAF
TRBV7-9	TRBJ2-5	NA	NA	ASSLAGGETQY
TRBV9	TRBJ2-7	TRBD2	few	ASSVSATSGRYSYEQY
TRBV7-3	TRBJ2-3	TRBD2	few	ASSTGGGDTQY
TRBV7-9	TRBJ1-1	TRBD1	NA	ASSRTGENTEAF